This entry describes one T cell receptor (beta chain). Sequencing was performed with immunoSEQ multiplex PCR; in TCRdb, only in-frame clones are kept and a portion is missing. Here the sample spans roughly 650,000 clones, 95% to 97% being singletons. Naive CD8 cells lacked CD45RO and underwent positive selection for CCR7, leaving out terminally differentiated effector memory CD45RA+ cells. This sample is drawn from a study of shared clonotypes between healthy human individuals. This CDR3 is built from 13 residues. From germline, CDR1 is SNHLY and CDR2 FYNNEI. V lost 5 bases, J lost 6 bases, and 14 bases lay in between.

Sequences were obtained from naive CD8+ T cells sorted from blood. V is TRBV2 and J is TRBJ2-7; either TRBD1 or TRBD2 may fit D (5 bases each). The origin of this receptor is a woman aged 25 to 39 in good health. The CDR3 sequence is CASSTRGVREQYF. CDR3 nucleotides: TGTGCCAGCAGTACCCGAGGGGTTCGCGAGCAGTACTTC.